This is a list of T cell receptor beta chains from one sample in a study of T cells after somatic rescue of genetic block. TCRdb's table, derived via immunoSEQ multiplex PCR, lists solely in-frame clones and lacks some. Of over 55,000 clones detected, about 92% appear once; the ten largest clones hold approximately 3%. The sample was peripheral blood mononuclear cells (PBMCs). The receptors shown here come from a man between 35 and 55 years old. Each CDR3 is given with its conserved first and last residue. Each record gives: clone size, V gene, D gene, J gene, CDR3 protein, CDR3 DNA. A D gene is named only where the DNA matches it firmly. Some rows mark clone size as missing; the rest say once, few, many or name a class of expanded clone.

clone size: .; V gene: TRBV6-1; D gene: TRBD1; J gene: TRBJ1-2; CDR3 protein: CASSEGDRVGYGYTF; CDR3 DNA: TGTGCCAGCAGTGAAGGGGACAGGGTGGGCTATGGCTACACCTTC
clone size: .; V gene: TRBV25-1; D gene: .; J gene: TRBJ2-5; CDR3 protein: CASSEYHGRKTQYF; CDR3 DNA: TGTGCCAGCAGTGAATACCACGGGAGAAAGACCCAGTACTTC
clone size: .; V gene: TRBV12-5; D gene: TRBD1; J gene: TRBJ1-1; CDR3 protein: CASGLFNFGWTGVTENTEAFF; CDR3 DNA: TGTGCTAGTGGTTTGTTCAATTTCGGCTGGACAGGGGTAACGGAGAACACTGAAGCTTTCTTT
clone size: .; V gene: TRBV4-2; D gene: TRBD1; J gene: TRBJ2-5; CDR3 protein: CASSQEDRGTETQYF; CDR3 DNA: TGTGCCAGCAGCCAAGAAGACAGGGGTACAGAGACCCAGTACTTC
clone size: .; V gene: TRBV5-5; D gene: .; J gene: TRBJ1-2; CDR3 protein: CASSLGGAAGRKYGYTF; CDR3 DNA: TGTGCCAGCAGCTTGGGAGGGGCGGCAGGTCGGAAGTATGGCTACACCTTC
clone size: .; V gene: TRBV19; D gene: .; J gene: TRBJ2-3; CDR3 protein: CASSTPLSTDTQYF; CDR3 DNA: TGTGCCAGTAGTACCCCCCTTAGCACAGATACGCAGTATTTT
clone size: .; V gene: TRBV5-1; D gene: TRBD2; J gene: TRBJ2-3; CDR3 protein: CASSLSGGGGTDTQYF; CDR3 DNA: TGCGCCAGCAGCTTGTCTGGCGGGGGGGGCACAGATACGCAGTATTTT
clone size: .; V gene: TRBV4-1; D gene: .; J gene: TRBJ2-3; CDR3 protein: CASSQDRRDTQYF; CDR3 DNA: TGCGCCAGCAGCCAAGATCGTAGAGATACGCAGTATTTT
clone size: .; V gene: TRBV19; D gene: TRBD1; J gene: TRBJ1-4; CDR3 protein: CASSMTGATNEKLFF; CDR3 DNA: TGTGCCAGTAGTATGACAGGGGCGACTAATGAAAAACTGTTTTTT
clone size: .; V gene: TRBV27; D gene: .; J gene: TRBJ2-1; CDR3 protein: CASSLRGTSSYNEQFF; CDR3 DNA: TGTGCCAGCAGTTTAAGGGGCACTAGCTCCTACAATGAGCAGTTCTTC
clone size: .; V gene: TRBV7-8; D gene: TRBD2; J gene: TRBJ2-7; CDR3 protein: CASSPDTSGRANEQYF; CDR3 DNA: TGTGCCAGCAGTCCTGACACTAGCGGGAGGGCCAACGAGCAGTACTTC
clone size: .; V gene: TRBV7-2; D gene: .; J gene: TRBJ2-3; CDR3 protein: CASSLTTGRPDTQYF; CDR3 DNA: TGTGCCAGCAGCTTAACGACAGGAAGGCCAGATACGCAGTATTTT
clone size: .; V gene: TRBV30; D gene: TRBD1; J gene: TRBJ1-2; CDR3 protein: CAWSVQTGAYGYTF; CDR3 DNA: TGTGCCTGGAGTGTCCAAACAGGGGCCTATGGCTACACCTTC
clone size: once; V gene: TRBV5-1; D gene: .; J gene: TRBJ2-7; CDR3 protein: CASSLAESAYEQYF; CDR3 DNA: TGCGCCAGCAGCTTGGCGGAGTCTGCCTACGAGCAGTACTTC
clone size: .; V gene: TRBV15; D gene: TRBD2; J gene: TRBJ2-1; CDR3 protein: CATSRLGLAGVGYNEQFF; CDR3 DNA: TGTGCCACCAGCAGACTGGGACTAGCGGGAGTGGGCTACAATGAGCAGTTCTTC
clone size: .; V gene: TRBV19; D gene: TRBD1; J gene: TRBJ2-7; CDR3 protein: CASSTEGTGRYEQYF; CDR3 DNA: TGTGCCAGTAGTACAGAAGGGACAGGGCGCTACGAGCAGTACTTC
clone size: .; V gene: TRBV2; D gene: .; J gene: TRBJ1-6; CDR3 protein: CASSDIQVYNSPLHF; CDR3 DNA: TGTGCCAGCAGTGATATTCAGGTGTATAATTCACCCCTCCACTTT
clone size: .; V gene: TRBV19; D gene: .; J gene: TRBJ2-1; CDR3 protein: CASSIPWQGDFIHEQFF; CDR3 DNA: TGTGCCAGTAGTATCCCCTGGCAGGGAGACTTTATCCATGAGCAGTTCTTC
clone size: few; V gene: TRBV2; D gene: TRBD1; J gene: TRBJ1-1; CDR3 protein: CASSAEHRGLAFF; CDR3 DNA: TGTGCCAGCAGTGCCGAACACAGGGGGCTAGCTTTCTTT
clone size: .; V gene: TRBV7-2; D gene: .; J gene: TRBJ2-5; CDR3 protein: CASSPRGSTQETQYF; CDR3 DNA: TGTGCCAGCAGCCCCCGAGGCAGCACCCAAGAGACCCAGTACTTC
clone size: .; V gene: TRBV5-4; D gene: TRBD1; J gene: TRBJ1-4; CDR3 protein: CASSSTGVTNEKLFF; CDR3 DNA: TGTGCCAGCAGCTCCACAGGGGTAACTAATGAAAAACTGTTTTTT
clone size: .; V gene: TRBV7-9; D gene: .; J gene: TRBJ1-1; CDR3 protein: CASSLRLGHRNTEAFF; CDR3 DNA: TGTGCCAGCAGCTTACGGCTTGGGCACCGGAACACTGAAGCTTTCTTT
clone size: .; V gene: TRBV5-1; D gene: .; J gene: TRBJ1-1; CDR3 protein: CASSPLGVGANTEAFF; CDR3 DNA: TGCGCCAGCAGCCCACTTGGGGTGGGGGCGAACACTGAAGCTTTCTTT
clone size: .; V gene: TRBV9; D gene: .; J gene: TRBJ1-3; CDR3 protein: CASSPSGNTIYF; CDR3 DNA: TGTGCCAGCAGCCCCTCCGGGAACACCATATATTTT
clone size: .; V gene: TRBV25-1; D gene: .; J gene: TRBJ1-4; CDR3 protein: CASSGQSVVRGYEKLFF; CDR3 DNA: TGTGCCAGCAGTGGCCAGTCCGTCGTCAGGGGATATGAAAAACTGTTTTTT